This entry concerns a single T cell receptor (beta chain). Its antigen is not identified. The CDR3 extends over 11 amino acids. CDR1 and CDR2 (germline): SQVTM, ANQGSEA. These data originate in a study of CXCR3-negative and CXCR3-positive naive CD8 T cells. Each TRB cDNA library was prepared by 5' RACE (with UMI labels). TCRdb re-called the 5' RACE reads and gives one entry per CDR3 protein, without DNA. The sample holds tens of thousands of distinct CDR3 sequences. Study observations and caveats: Naive cells with CXCR3 showed TRB CDR3s that were more hydrophobic than those in CXCR3-negative naive cells.

V and J are TRBV29-1 and TRBJ1-1. The sequenced material came from naive CXCR3+ CD8+ T cells from blood. Subset here: CD45RO-CCR7+CD27+CD95- naive CD8+ T cells expressing CXCR3 (TNR3+). This sequence originates from a human donor in good health. Some clones in this sample may be carry-over from other donors' samples. The CDR3 loop is CSAFANTEAFF.